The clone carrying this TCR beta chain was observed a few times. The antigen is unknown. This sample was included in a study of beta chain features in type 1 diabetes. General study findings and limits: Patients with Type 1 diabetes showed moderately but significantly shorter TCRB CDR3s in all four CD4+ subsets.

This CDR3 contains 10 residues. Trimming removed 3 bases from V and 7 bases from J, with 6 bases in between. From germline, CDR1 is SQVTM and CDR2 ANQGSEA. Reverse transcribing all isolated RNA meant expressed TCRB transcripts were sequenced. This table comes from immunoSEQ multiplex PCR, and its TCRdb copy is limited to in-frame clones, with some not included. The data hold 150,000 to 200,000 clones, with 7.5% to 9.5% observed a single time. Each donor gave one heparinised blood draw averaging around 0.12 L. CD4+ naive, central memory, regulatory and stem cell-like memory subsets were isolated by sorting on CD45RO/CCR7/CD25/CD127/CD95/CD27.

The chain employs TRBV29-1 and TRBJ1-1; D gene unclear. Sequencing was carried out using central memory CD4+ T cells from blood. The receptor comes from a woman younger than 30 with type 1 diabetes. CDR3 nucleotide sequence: TGCAGCGTTGACGCAGGTGAAGCTTTCTTT. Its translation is CSVDAGEAFF.